This is a list of T cell receptor beta chains from one sample in a study of blood T cell repertoires in COVID-19. Repertoires were generated with immunoSEQ multiplex PCR, while TCRdb's copy carries only in-frame clones and drops some. The table shows more than 85,000 clones, with around 88% occurring only once. Sequences were obtained from peripheral blood. These receptors were collected from a man aged 50 or older with COVID-19, enrolled during active disease. Both conserved end residues are trimmed from each CDR3. The order of the fields is clone size, V gene, J gene, CDR3 protein. Not all rows give a size; the values are once, few, many and, for expanded clones, a class.

>.|TRBV11-2|TRBJ2-2
ASSWGGDTGELF
>.|TRBV5-4|TRBJ1-1
ASSLGGPGMNTEAF
>.|TRBV19|TRBJ1-2
ASSIESSRGRANYGYT
>.|TRBV2|TRBJ2-1
ASRQTGGRNNEQF
>.|TRBV6-5|TRBJ1-1
ASSFAGLENTEAF
>.|TRBV11-1|TRBJ2-2
ASSLEAGGTGELF
>.|TRBV25-1|TRBJ2-5
ASSEWASGGSFETQY
>.|TRBV11-2|TRBJ1-2
ASSSRDRGYGYT
>.|TRBV5-1|TRBJ2-5
ASSMEPSVSGETQY
>.|TRBV18|TRBJ1-5
ASSPETGDQPQH
>.|TRBV5-4|TRBJ2-2
ASSLDFRGELF
>.|TRBV14|TRBJ1-1
ASSASGGLGEAF
>.|TRBV7-9|TRBJ1-1
ASSMPAWRDTEAF
>.|TRBV6-5|TRBJ2-6
ASKAGTGANVLT
>.|TRBV6-6|TRBJ2-7
ASSSDRGQEQY
>.|TRBV27|TRBJ1-3
ASRPGSGNTIY
>.|TRBV4-1|TRBJ2-2
ASSHGSQRGGELF
>.|TRBV12-3/TRBV12-4|TRBJ1-2
ASSTRQGLERT
>.|TRBV3-1/TRBV3-2|TRBJ1-4
ASSPGQGEKLF
>.|TRBV6-2/TRBV6-3|TRBJ1-1
ASSPLGISYSLAEAF
>.|TRBV6-6|TRBJ2-1
ASSYPHQGAHEQF
>.|TRBV6-5|TRBJ1-3
ASRPTASGNTIY
>.|TRBV7-3|TRBJ1-1
ASSSYQGTEAF
>.|TRBV3-1/TRBV3-2|TRBJ2-7
ASSQGQGKNEQY
>.|TRBV4-3|TRBJ1-2
ASSQVGRDRSLGYT
>.|TRBV30|TRBJ1-2
AWSVRRTGEYGYT
>.|TRBV18|TRBJ1-6
ASSPVGAQGPNSPLH
>.|TRBV6-6|TRBJ2-2
ATRTSHTGELF
>.|TRBV7-9|TRBJ2-1
ASSSVRGSRYNEQF
>.|TRBV18|TRBJ1-6
ASSPRQRYNSPLH
>.|TRBV19|TRBJ1-2
ASSTQKGGGYT
>.|TRBV18|TRBJ2-3
ASSPPGLDTQY
>.|TRBV27|TRBJ2-2
ASSFATGELF
>.|TRBV6-5|TRBJ1-2
ASSSQGAGYT
>.|TRBV28|TRBJ1-6
ASSLQGTGWSPLH
>.|TRBV6-5|TRBJ1-5
ASQTGTSVQPQH
>.|TRBV24-1|TRBJ1-1
ATSEGDIEMNTEAF
>.|TRBV7-2|TRBJ2-7
ASSQGQGADEQY
>.|TRBV2|TRBJ1-1
ASSEARGTEAF
>.|TRBV6-2/TRBV6-3|TRBJ1-5
ASSWTGIGQPQH
>.|TRBV30|TRBJ1-6
AWSALGRGISPLH
>.|TRBV12-3/TRBV12-4|TRBJ2-2
ASRRHSGELF
>.|TRBV18|TRBJ1-2
ASSIRAPEANYGYT
>.|TRBV7-2|TRBJ1-2
ASSPTGLLRYGYT
>.|TRBV19|TRBJ2-2
ASSPGTITGELF
>.|TRBV7-3|TRBJ2-1
ASSLTSQLNNEQF
>.|TRBV3-1/TRBV3-2|TRBJ2-1
ASSPGTGGFNEQF
>.|TRBV18|TRBJ1-4
ASSPLRDLNEKLF
>few|TRBV18|TRBJ2-1
ASSPGRGGLNEQF
>.|TRBV15|TRBJ1-6
ATSKTGNYNSPLH
>.|TRBV4-1|TRBJ2-3
ASSRAGGIPSTDTQY
>once|TRBV6-6|TRBJ1-3
ASSYSHNSGNTIY
>.|TRBV13|TRBJ1-2
ASSFRTGGKGDYGYT